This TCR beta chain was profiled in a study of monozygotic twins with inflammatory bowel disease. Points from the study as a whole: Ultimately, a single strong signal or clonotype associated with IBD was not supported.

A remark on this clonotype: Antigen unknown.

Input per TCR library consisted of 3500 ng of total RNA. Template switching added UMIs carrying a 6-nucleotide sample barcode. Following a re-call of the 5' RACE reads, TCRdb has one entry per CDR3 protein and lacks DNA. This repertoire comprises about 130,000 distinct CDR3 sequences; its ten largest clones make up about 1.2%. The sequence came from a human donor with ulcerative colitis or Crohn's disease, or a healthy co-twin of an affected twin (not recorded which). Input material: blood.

CDR3 amino acids: CASSSPGGTNTGELFF. The chain couples TRBV7-9 to TRBJ2-2. Germline CDR1 reads SEHNR; CDR2 reads FQNEAQ (reference sequence). The CDR3 totals 16 residues. Drawing the rest from reference TRBV7-9 and TRBJ2-2, the complete variable domain is DTGVSQNPRHKITKRGQNVTFRCDPISEHNRLYWYRQTLGQGPEFLTYFQNEAQLEKSRLLSDRFSAERPKGSFSTLEIQRTEQGDSAMYLCASSSPGGTNTGELFFGEGSRLTVL.